Presented here are 2 T cell receptor beta chains from one specimen sequenced in a study of tumor-infiltrating lymphocytes in oesophageal squamous cell carcinoma. Each CDR3 protein gets one entry after TCRdb re-called the PCR reads with MiXCR. The sample has fewer than 20,000 distinct CDR3 sequences, roughly 50% seen once; the top ten hold roughly 34%. The sample consisted of esophageal tumor tissue. Receptors were obtained from a female donor with esophageal squamous cell carcinoma.

This clonotype was detected only a few times. The chain couples TRBV7-9 to TRBJ2-7; D not resolved. CDR1 is SEHNR and CDR2 is FQNEAQ in the germline V gene (reference sequence). The CDR3 spans 15 residues. Trimming shortened V by 4 bases and J by 5 bases, and 18 bases separated the two germline ends. The CDR3 spells CASSYFKFGWDEQYF. DNA of the CDR3: TGTGCCAGCAGCTATTTTAAGTTTGGTTGGGACGAGCAGTACTTC.

The V gene is TRBV12-3 or TRBV12-4, the J gene TRBJ2-1; TRBD2 agrees at 10 bases. J lost 2 bases, V lost 5 bases, and 18 bases had no gene match. This CDR3 is 20 amino acids long. This CDR3 is CASSPLLSSGRARTYNEQFF. The DNA for the CDR3 is TGTGCCAGCAGTCCCCTCCTCTCAAGCGGGAGGGCCAGAACCTACAATGAGCAGTTCTTC.